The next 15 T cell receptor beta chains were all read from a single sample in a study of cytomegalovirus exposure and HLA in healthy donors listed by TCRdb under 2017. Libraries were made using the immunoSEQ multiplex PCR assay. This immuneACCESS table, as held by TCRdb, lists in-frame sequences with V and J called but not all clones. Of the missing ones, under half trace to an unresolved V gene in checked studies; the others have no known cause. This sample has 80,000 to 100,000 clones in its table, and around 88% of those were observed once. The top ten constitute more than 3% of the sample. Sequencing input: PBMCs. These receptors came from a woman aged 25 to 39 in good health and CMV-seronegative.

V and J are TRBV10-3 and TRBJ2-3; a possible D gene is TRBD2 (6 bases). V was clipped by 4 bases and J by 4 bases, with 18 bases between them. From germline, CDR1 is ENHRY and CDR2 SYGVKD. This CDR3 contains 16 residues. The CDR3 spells CAISVGLAASPDTQYF. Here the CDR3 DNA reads TGTGCCATCAGTGTGGGTTTAGCGGCGTCCCCAGATACGCAGTATTTT.

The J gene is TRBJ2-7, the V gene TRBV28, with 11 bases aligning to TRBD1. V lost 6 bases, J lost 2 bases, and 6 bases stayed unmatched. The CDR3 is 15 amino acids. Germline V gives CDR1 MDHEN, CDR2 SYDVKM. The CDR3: CASRSGTGGPYEQYF. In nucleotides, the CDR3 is TGTGCCAGCAGGTCCGGGACAGGGGGACCCTACGAGCAGTACTTC.

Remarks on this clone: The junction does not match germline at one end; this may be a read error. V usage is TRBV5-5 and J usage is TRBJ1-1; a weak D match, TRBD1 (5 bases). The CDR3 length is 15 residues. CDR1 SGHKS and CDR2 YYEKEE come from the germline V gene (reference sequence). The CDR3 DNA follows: TGTGCCAGCCGCTTAGGCAGGGCGATCCTCACTGAAGCTTTCTTT. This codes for CASRLGRAILTEAFF.

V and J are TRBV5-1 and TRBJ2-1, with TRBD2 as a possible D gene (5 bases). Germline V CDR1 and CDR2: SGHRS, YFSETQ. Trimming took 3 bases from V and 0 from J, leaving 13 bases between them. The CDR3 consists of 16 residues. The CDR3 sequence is CASSSGLKSSYNEQFF. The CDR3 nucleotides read TGCGCCAGCAGCTCAGGACTCAAAAGCTCCTACAATGAGCAGTTCTTC. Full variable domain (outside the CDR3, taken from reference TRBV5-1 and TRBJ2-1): KAGVTQTPRYLIKTRGQQVTLSCSPISGHRSVSWYQQTPGQGLQFLFEYFSETQRNKGNFPGRFSGRQFSNSRSEMNVSTLELGDSALYLCASSSGLKSSYNEQFFGPGTRLTVL.

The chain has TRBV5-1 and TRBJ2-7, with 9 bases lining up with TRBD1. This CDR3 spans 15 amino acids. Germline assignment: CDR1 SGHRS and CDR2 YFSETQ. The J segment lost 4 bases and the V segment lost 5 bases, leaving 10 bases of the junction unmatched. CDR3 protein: CASRRGGQGVYEQYF. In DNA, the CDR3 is TGCGCCAGCAGGCGCGGGGGACAGGGAGTGTACGAGCAGTACTTC. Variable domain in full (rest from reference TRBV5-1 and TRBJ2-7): KAGVTQTPRYLIKTRGQQVTLSCSPISGHRSVSWYQQTPGQGLQFLFEYFSETQRNKGNFPGRFSGRQFSNSRSEMNVSTLELGDSALYLCASRRGGQGVYEQYFGPGTRLTVT.

The CDR3 here is CASSLPRSGTDTQYF. In DNA, the CDR3 is TGTGCCAGCAGTTTACCCCGTTCCGGCACAGATACGCAGTATTTT. The chain couples TRBV28 to TRBJ2-3; D is uncertain. Trimming cost V 2 bases and J 1 base, with 10 bases left between them. Germline assignment: CDR1 MDHEN and CDR2 SYDVKM. CDR3 length: 15 residues. Drawing the rest from reference TRBV28 and TRBJ2-3, the complete variable domain is DVKVTQSSRYLVKRTGEKVFLECVQDMDHENMFWYRQDPGLGLRLIYFSYDVKMKEKGDIPEGYSVSREKKERFSLILESASTNQTSMYLCASSLPRSGTDTQYFGPGTRLTVL.

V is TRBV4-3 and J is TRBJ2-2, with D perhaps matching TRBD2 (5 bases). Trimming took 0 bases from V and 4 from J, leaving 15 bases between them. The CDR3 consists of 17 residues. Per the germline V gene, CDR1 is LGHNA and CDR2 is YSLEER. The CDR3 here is CASSQDYEGVGTGELFF. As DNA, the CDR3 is TGCGCCAGCAGCCAAGATTATGAGGGAGTGGGCACCGGGGAGCTGTTTTTT.

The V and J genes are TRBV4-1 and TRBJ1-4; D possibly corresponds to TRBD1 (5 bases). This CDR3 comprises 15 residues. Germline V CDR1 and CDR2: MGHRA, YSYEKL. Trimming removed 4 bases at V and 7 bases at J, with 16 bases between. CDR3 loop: CASSPGWGPGEKLFF. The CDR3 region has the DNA TGCGCCAGCAGCCCCGGCTGGGGCCCGGGTGAAAAACTGTTTTTT.

The CDR3 bases are TGCAGCGTTGAGGACGTCGGGAGCTCCTACGAGCAGTACTTC. Protein product: CSVEDVGSSYEQYF. The gene calls are TRBV29-1 and TRBJ2-7; D is possibly TRBD2 (6 bases). The CDR3 covers 14 residues. The germline V gene encodes CDR1 SQVTM and CDR2 ANQGSEA. Trimming shortened V by 3 bases and J by 0 bases, and 12 bases separated the two germline ends.

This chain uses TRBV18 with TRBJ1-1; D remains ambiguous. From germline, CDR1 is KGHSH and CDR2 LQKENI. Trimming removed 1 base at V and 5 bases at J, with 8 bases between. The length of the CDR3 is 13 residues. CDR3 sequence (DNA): TGTGCCAGCTCACCACTTCCGGGTACTGAAGCTTTCTTT. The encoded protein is CASSPLPGTEAFF.

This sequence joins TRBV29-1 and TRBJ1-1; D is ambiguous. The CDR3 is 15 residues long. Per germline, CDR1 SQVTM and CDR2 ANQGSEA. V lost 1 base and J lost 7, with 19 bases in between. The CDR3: CSVEGYQYHQDEAFF. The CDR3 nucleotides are TGCAGCGTTGAAGGGTACCAATACCATCAGGATGAAGCTTTCTTT.

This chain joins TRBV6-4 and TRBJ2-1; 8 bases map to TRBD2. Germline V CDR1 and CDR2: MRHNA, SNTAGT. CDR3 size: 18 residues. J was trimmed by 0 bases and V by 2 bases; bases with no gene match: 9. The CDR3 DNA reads TGTGCCAGCAGTGACCCGGGGCTAGCGGGCCACTCCTACAATGAGCAGTTCTTC. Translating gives CASSDPGLAGHSYNEQFF.

This CDR3 is CASSSRADTQYF. For the CDR3, the DNA is TGTGCCAGCTCTTCGAGGGCAGATACGCAGTATTTT. J is TRBJ2-3 and V is TRBV28, with D possibly matching TRBD2 (5 bases). The V gene lost 8 bases and the J gene lost 4 bases, with 10 bases spanning the gap. The CDR3 length is 12 residues. From germline, CDR1 is MDHEN and CDR2 SYDVKM.

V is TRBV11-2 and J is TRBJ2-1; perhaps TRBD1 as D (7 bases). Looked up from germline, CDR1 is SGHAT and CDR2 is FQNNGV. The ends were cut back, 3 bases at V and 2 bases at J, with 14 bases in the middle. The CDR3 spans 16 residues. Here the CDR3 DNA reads TGTGCCAGCAGCTTGGGCAGGGGGGCCGCCTACAATGAGCAGTTCTTC. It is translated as CASSLGRGAAYNEQFF.

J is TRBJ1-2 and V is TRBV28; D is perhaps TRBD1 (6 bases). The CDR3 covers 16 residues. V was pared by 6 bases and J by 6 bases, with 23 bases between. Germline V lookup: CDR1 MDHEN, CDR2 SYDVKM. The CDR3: CASSLPPWVGDNGYTF. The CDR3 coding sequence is TGTGCCAGCAGCCTACCCCCCTGGGTGGGGGACAATGGCTACACCTTC.